A selection of T cell receptor beta chains follows, all from one sample in a study of control samples from healthy donors and cancer patients. This table comes from immunoSEQ multiplex PCR, and its TCRdb copy is limited to in-frame clones, with some not included. The sample lists 160,000 or so clones, over 90% occurring once. Sequencing was done on a sample of blood. These receptors all stem from a man in his fifties in good health. The CDR3 runs from the conserved cysteine through the conserved F or W. The D gene is left open where the match is weak. The size of a clone is reported for some rows only, either as once, few or many, or as a class for expanded clones.

J gene,V gene,clone size,D gene,CDR3 DNA,CDR3 protein
TRBJ2-7,TRBV18,NA,NA,TGTGCCAGCTCACCGTGGGGCGCGGCAGACTACGAGCAGTACTTC,CASSPWGAADYEQYF
TRBJ1-4,TRBV27,NA,TRBD1,TGTGCCAGCTCGGGGACAGGGAGTAATGAAAAACTGTTTTTT,CASSGTGSNEKLFF
TRBJ2-5,TRBV29-1,NA,TRBD2,TGCAGCGTCGGGTACGTGACTAGCGTTCGGGGAGAGACCCAGTACTTC,CSVGYVTSVRGETQYF
TRBJ2-7,TRBV24-1,NA,TRBD1,TGTGCCACCAGTCCGGGACAGGGTAAATACGAGCAGTACTTC,CATSPGQGKYEQYF
TRBJ2-3,TRBV7-9,NA,TRBD2,TGTGCCAGCAGCTACTTAGCGGGAGGGCCGACAGATACGCAGTATTTT,CASSYLAGGPTDTQYF
TRBJ1-6,TRBV19,NA,TRBD1,TGTGCCAGTAGTGCCCGGACAGGGGCAACGGATTCACCCCTCCACTTT,CASSARTGATDSPLHF
TRBJ2-7,TRBV18,NA,NA,TGTGCCAGCTCACCAATAAGGGACATGAACGAGCAGTACTTC,CASSPIRDMNEQYF
TRBJ1-5,TRBV24-1,NA,NA,TGTGCCACCAGTGATCCGAATCAGCCCCAGCATTTT,CATSDPNQPQHF
TRBJ1-4,TRBV5-1,once,NA,TGCGCCAGCAGCTTGGGGGCGGGGGAAAAACTGTTTTTT,CASSLGAGEKLFF
TRBJ2-7,TRBV5-1,NA,NA,TGCGCCAGCAGCTTGGGGAGGGGTATCGTCTACGAGCAGTACTTC,CASSLGRGIVYEQYF
TRBJ2-2,TRBV10-3,NA,TRBD1,TGTGCCACAGCCGGGACAGGCGGCGGGGAGCTGTTTTTT,CATAGTGGGELFF
TRBJ2-3,TRBV3-1/TRBV3-2,NA,NA,TGTGCCAGCAGCCAGCCTGGGAGGAACACAGATACGCAGTATTTT,CASSQPGRNTDTQYF
TRBJ2-3,TRBV7-9,NA,TRBD2,TGTGCCAGCAGCTTAGTAGGGAGGGCCACAGATACGCAGTATTTT,CASSLVGRATDTQYF
TRBJ1-4,TRBV6-6,NA,TRBD1,TGTGCCAGCAGTGGACAGGGCTGGGAAAAACTGTTTTTT,CASSGQGWEKLFF
TRBJ2-1,TRBV7-3,NA,TRBD2,TGTGCCAGCAGCCCGGGACTAGCCTCCAATGAGCAGTTCTTC,CASSPGLASNEQFF